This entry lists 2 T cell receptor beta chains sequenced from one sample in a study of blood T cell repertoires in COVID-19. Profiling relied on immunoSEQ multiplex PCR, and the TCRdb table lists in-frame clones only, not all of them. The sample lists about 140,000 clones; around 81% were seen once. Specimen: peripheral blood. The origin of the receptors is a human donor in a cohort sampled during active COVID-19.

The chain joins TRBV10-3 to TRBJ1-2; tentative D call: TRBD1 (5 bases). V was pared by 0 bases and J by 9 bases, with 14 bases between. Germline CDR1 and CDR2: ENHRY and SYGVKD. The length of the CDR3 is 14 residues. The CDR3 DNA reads TGTGCCATCAGTGAGTCGCCAGGGCCTATAAGCTACACCTTC. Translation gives CAISESPGPISYTF.

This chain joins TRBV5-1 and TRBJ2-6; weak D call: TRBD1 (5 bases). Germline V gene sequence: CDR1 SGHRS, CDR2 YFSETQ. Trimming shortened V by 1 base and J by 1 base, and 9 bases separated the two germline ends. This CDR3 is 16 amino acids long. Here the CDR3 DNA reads TGCGCCAGCAGCTTGATGGCAGGGTCTGGGGCCAACGTCCTGACTTTC. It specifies CASSLMAGSGANVLTF.